Here is one T cell receptor beta chain with its context. This record belongs to a study of T cell responses to AZD1222 COVID-19 vaccine. Profiled with immunoSEQ multiplex PCR; TCRdb holds only in-frame clones, not every one. Here the sample spans around 130,000 clones, roughly nine tenths being singletons. The source material was peripheral blood, sampled on day 0 of AZD1222 vaccination. This clonotype originated in an adult in good health.

In DNA form, the CDR3 reads TGCGCCAGCAGCCCGGACAGGACGGGGATAGGCACTGAAGCTTTCTTT. This codes for CASSPDRTGIGTEAFF. V usage is TRBV4-3 and J usage is TRBJ1-1; 7 nucleotides align to TRBD1. Trimming took 4 bases from V and 4 from J; bases not matched to a gene: 12. Looked up from germline, CDR1 is LGHNA and CDR2 is YSLEER. This CDR3 is 16 amino acids long.